This is a list of T cell receptor beta chains from one sample in a study of shared clonotypes between healthy human individuals. TCRdb's table, derived via immunoSEQ multiplex PCR, lists solely in-frame clones and lacks some. This sample has 600,000 to 750,000 clones, with over 60% found just once. Sequenced input: memory CD4+ T cells sorted from blood. The receptor set was obtained from a woman in her 30s in good health. CDR3s include the opening cysteine and the closing phenylalanine or tryptophan. The order of the fields is V gene, CDR3 length, clone size, J gene, CDR3 protein. Expanded clones get a size class; other rows say once, few or many, or leave the size out.

TRBV4-1	13	few	TRBJ2-5	CASSQQIQETQYF
TRBV28	14	NA	TRBJ1-1	CASSFGDGNTEAFF
TRBV2	13	many	TRBJ2-6	CASVSSGANVLTF
TRBV2	16	NA	TRBJ2-3	CASSEGPWASTDTQYF
TRBV19	15	NA	TRBJ1-2	CASSPRQGSDYGYTF
TRBV28	14	NA	TRBJ2-2	CASSLFAGTGELFF
TRBV5-1	11	NA	TRBJ2-1	CASSYNNEQFF
TRBV9	17	NA	TRBJ2-1	CASSVLGRATSYNEQFF
TRBV27	18	NA	TRBJ2-1	CASSFGLAGAGRGNEQFF
TRBV7-8	18	NA	TRBJ2-5	CASSSHVPGLAGEETQYF
TRBV5-1	17	few	TRBJ2-7	CASSLDEWASDSYEQYF
TRBV5-4	16	NA	TRBJ2-3	CASSIGAGVLGDTQYF
TRBV7-9	15	NA	TRBJ2-3	CASSLALAFTDTQYF
TRBV30	15	NA	TRBJ1-4	CAWSPSAATNEKLFF
TRBV6-6	16	many	TRBJ2-5	CASSYTALAGGETQYF
TRBV7-2	15	NA	TRBJ1-2	CASSLPAGGNYGYTF
TRBV19	14	few	TRBJ2-3	CASSRAERTDTQYF
TRBV7-8	18	NA	TRBJ2-3	CASSFLAGGLLSTDTQYF
TRBV4-1	18	NA	TRBJ2-6	CASSPRQTKGTGANVLTF
TRBV18	15	NA	TRBJ2-5	CASSTNGGREETQYF
TRBV6-1	11	NA	TRBJ2-7	CASTSFGEQYF
TRBV5-1	12	NA	TRBJ2-3	CASSTRPDTQYF
TRBV6-5	15	NA	TRBJ2-3	CASRRLSTGADTQYF
TRBV27	12	NA	TRBJ2-3	CASTIHTDTQYF
TRBV6-1	15	NA	TRBJ1-4	CASNIYRGLNEKLFF
TRBV2	15	NA	TRBJ2-7	CASSENYIKNYEQYF
TRBV5-4	13	few	TRBJ2-7	CASSLNWGNEQYF
TRBV29-1	15	many	TRBJ2-2	CSVGGTGADTGELFF
TRBV5-4	15	NA	TRBJ2-4	CASSLAGGSKNIQYF
TRBV7-9	10	few	TRBJ2-3	CASSLYTQYF
TRBV6-1	16	NA	TRBJ2-7	CASGGGGTSGRNEQYF
TRBV13	13	NA	TRBJ2-3	CASSFMGTDTQYF
TRBV27	15	few	TRBJ2-7	CASGILSALSYEQYF
TRBV19	14	NA	TRBJ2-3	CASRLDRSTDTQYF
TRBV7-9	17	NA	TRBJ2-7	CASSPDRGRGKDYEQYF
TRBV2	14	once	TRBJ2-3	CASSPGLPLDTQYF
TRBV6-6	14	NA	NA	CASREVAMSYEQYF
TRBV2	15	NA	TRBJ1-5	CASSRRQGESQPQHF
TRBV29-1	13	few	TRBJ1-1	CSVDSPVRTEAFF
TRBV7-6	12	NA	TRBJ1-1	CASSPRNTEAFF
TRBV19	17	NA	TRBJ1-1	CASSIEEGDLMNTEAFF
TRBV20-1	11	many	TRBJ2-3	CSARARDTQYF
TRBV5-4	16	few	TRBJ1-2	CASSRGQGRDLDGYTF
TRBV30	13	NA	TRBJ2-7	CAWSVQEGYEQYF
TRBV7-9	14	NA	TRBJ2-3	CASSLERGRDTQYF
TRBV30	13	NA	TRBJ2-2	CAWRTSITGELFF
TRBV23-1	18	NA	TRBJ1-5	CASSQSGALGPFNQPQHF
TRBV5-1	13	NA	TRBJ1-2	CASSLDRGYGYTF
TRBV28	20	NA	TRBJ2-1	CASSFGAGGPSRSSYNEQFF